What follows are 27 T cell receptor beta chains derived from one specimen sequenced in a study of cytomegalovirus exposure and HLA in healthy donors. Use of 60 Vbeta and 13 Jbeta primers characterized the PCR. Produced via immunoSEQ multiplex PCR; TCRdb's table is partial and in-frame only. Among fewer than 70,000 clones listed, 60% to 75% were seen once. Material for sequencing was PBMCs. The origin of the receptors is a male donor in good health and CMV-seropositive.

The J gene is TRBJ1-1, the V gene TRBV6-5; 7 nucleotides match TRBD1. This CDR3 comprises 12 residues. V was clipped by 6 bases and J by 9 bases; unmatched bases: 7. Germline V gives CDR1 MNHEY, CDR2 SVGAGI. CDR3 in DNA: TGTGCCAGCAGAAAGCTACAGGGGAAAGCTTTCTTT. Encoded protein: CASRKLQGKAFF.

CDR3 protein: CASSWGGGSYNEQFF. In nucleotides, the CDR3 is TGTGCCAGCAGTTGGGGGGGCGGCTCCTACAATGAGCAGTTCTTC. This chain uses TRBV7-3 with TRBJ2-1; possible D gene TRBD2, 7 bases. The CDR3 spans 15 residues. Germline V gene sequence: CDR1 SGHTA, CDR2 FQGTGA. Trimming pared 6 bases from V and 0 bases from J, leaving 12 bases between. The full variable domain, completed using reference TRBV7-3 and TRBJ2-1, is GAGVSQTPSNKVTEKGKYVELRCDPISGHTALYWYRQSLGQGPEFLIYFQGTGAADDSGLPNDRFFAVRPEGSVSTLKIQRTERGDSAVYLCASSWGGGSYNEQFFGPGTRLTVL.

The chain uses TRBV6-5 and TRBJ1-2, with D tentatively TRBD1 (6 bases). The CDR3 consists of 15 residues. V lost 3 bases and J lost 2, with 13 bases in between. Germline assignment: CDR1 MNHEY and CDR2 SVGAGI. The CDR3 region is CASSYSGAPNYGYTF. The DNA for the CDR3 is TGTGCCAGCAGTTATTCAGGGGCGCCGAACTATGGCTACACCTTC.

The chain employs TRBV7-2 and TRBJ2-1; 7 bases are shared with TRBD2. The CDR3 spans 17 residues. Germline-derived CDR1 and CDR2 are SGHTA and FQGNSA. V lost 4 bases, J lost 0 bases, and 9 bases stayed unmatched. The CDR3 DNA follows: TGTGCCAGCAGCTCGTGGGGGGGTTTTAGCTCCTACAATGAGCAGTTCTTC. As protein: CASSSWGGFSSYNEQFF.

The chain carries TRBV5-1 and TRBJ2-7, with 9 positions matching TRBD1. Germline V gives CDR1 SGHRS, CDR2 YFSETQ. Germline trimming cut 4 bases from V and 3 bases from J; bases unmatched to any gene: 8. There are 15 residues in the CDR3. The CDR3 sequence is CASSPGQGRGYEQYF. CDR3 coding DNA: TGCGCCAGCAGCCCAGGACAGGGGAGGGGCTACGAGCAGTACTTC.

This sequence joins TRBV6-6 and TRBJ2-7; no firm D call. The V end was cut by 2 bases, the J end by 3 bases, with 8 bases between. Looked up from germline, CDR1 is MNHNY and CDR2 is SVGAGI (reference sequence). The CDR3 sequence is 13 residues long. The CDR3 spells CASSYGQNYEQYF. The CDR3 DNA sequence: TGTGCCAGCAGTTACGGGCAGAACTACGAGCAGTACTTC.

J is TRBJ2-1 and V is TRBV30; TRBD2 agrees at 7 bases. Germline values: CDR1 GTSNPN, CDR2 SVGIG (reference sequence). The CDR3 has 11 residues. Trimming cost V 2 bases and J 10 bases; bases outside gene matches: 2. DNA of the CDR3: TGTGCCTGGAGTCCCGGGGGGGAGCAGTTCTTC. It yields the protein CAWSPGGEQFF.

The chain is built from TRBV27 and TRBJ1-5; no definite D call. Per the germline V gene, CDR1 is MNHEY and CDR2 is SMNVEV (reference sequence). V was trimmed by 1 base and J by 0 bases, leaving 7 bases between them. The CDR3 is 15 residues long. This chain's CDR3 is CASSLFQDSNQPQHF. CDR3 DNA sequence: TGTGCCAGCAGTTTATTTCAGGATAGCAATCAGCCCCAGCATTTT.

CDR3 DNA: TGTGCCAGCAGCCCGGGACAGCTTCAGCCCCAGCATTTT. Its translation is CASSPGQLQPQHF. J is TRBJ1-5 and V is TRBV7-2; TRBD1 matches at 7 bases. CDR3 length: 13 residues. CDR1 and CDR2 from the germline V gene are SGHTA and FQGNSA. V gave up 5 bases and J gave up 6 bases; unmatched junction bases: 4.

This clone was seen a few times. J is TRBJ1-1 and V is TRBV5-1; D gene unclear. Deletions cut 2 bases from V and 1 base from J, with 12 bases between. The germline CDR1 and CDR2 sequences are SGHRS and YFSETQ. This CDR3 comprises 15 residues. The CDR3 loop reads CASSFGGPRNTEAFF. CDR3 nucleotide sequence: TGCGCCAGCAGCTTTGGAGGGCCGAGGAACACTGAAGCTTTCTTT.

The V call is TRBV27, the J call TRBJ1-6; no clear D gene. V dropped 0 bases and J dropped 8 bases, with 5 bases sitting between them. CDR1 and CDR2 from the germline V gene are MNHEY and SMNVEV (reference sequence). The CDR3 spans 13 residues. The CDR3 sequence: CASSLSRYSPLHF. CDR3 DNA sequence: TGTGCCAGCAGTTTATCTAGATATTCACCCCTCCACTTT.

This clone has ten or more counts. V and J are TRBV11-2 and TRBJ2-1; 14 positions agree with TRBD2. The CDR3 runs 16 residues. V dropped 2 bases and J dropped 9; count of bases not matched to a gene: 6. Germline CDR1 is SGHAT and CDR2 is FQNNGV. The CDR3 protein is CASSLMGLAGDGEQFF. The CDR3 DNA is TGTGCCAGCAGCTTAATGGGACTAGCGGGAGACGGTGAGCAGTTCTTC.

The sample holds one count of this clone. This chain connects TRBV6-6 to TRBJ1-2; D not certain. Per germline, CDR1 MNHNY and CDR2 SVGAGI (reference sequence). V lost 7 bases to trimming and J lost 6 bases, with 15 bases between them. The CDR3 sequence is 13 residues long. CDR3: CASTNGASNGYTF. The CDR3 nucleotides read TGTGCCAGCACTAACGGTGCTTCAAATGGCTACACCTTC.

This chain connects TRBV5-4 to TRBJ2-5; 11 nucleotides match TRBD1. This CDR3 is built from 17 residues. The J segment lost 1 base and the V segment lost 4 bases, leaving 9 bases of the junction unmatched. Germline V gene lookup returns CDR1 SGHNT and CDR2 YYREEE (reference sequence). The CDR3 spells CASSPHGTGGGQETQYF. The CDR3 nucleotides read TGTGCCAGCAGCCCCCACGGGACAGGGGGAGGCCAAGAGACCCAGTACTTC.

J is TRBJ1-2 and V is TRBV10-1, with a possible D match to TRBD1 (5 bases). The V end was cut by 1 base, the J end by 8 bases, with 11 bases between. Looked up from germline, CDR1 is WNHNN and CDR2 is SYGVQD (reference sequence). The CDR3 is 13 residues long. This CDR3 is CASSEYPQGGYTF. The CDR3 nucleotides are TGCGCCAGCAGTGAGTACCCCCAGGGAGGCTACACCTTC.

The chain joins TRBV7-9 to TRBJ2-1; maybe TRBD2 (5 bases). V was clipped by 5 bases and J by 0 bases, with 17 bases between them. The CDR3 spans 17 residues. CDR1 is SEHNR, CDR2 FQNEAQ, per germline (reference sequence). The DNA for the CDR3 is TGTGCCAGCAGCCTCAGTGGGAGTTTTAGCTCCTACAATGAGCAGTTCTTC. It specifies CASSLSGSFSSYNEQFF.

The V gene is TRBV5-6, the J gene TRBJ2-7, with 10 bases fitting TRBD1. Germline assignment: CDR1 SGHDT and CDR2 YYEEEE. V was clipped by 4 bases and J by 1 base; unmatched bases: 5. The length of the CDR3 is 15 residues. The CDR3 nucleotides read TGTGCCAGCAGCCGGGACAGGGGCCAGTCCTACGAGCAGTACTTC. Its translation: CASSRDRGQSYEQYF.

The rearrangement links TRBV10-1 to TRBJ2-7; no firm D call. The germline V and J ends were trimmed by 2 bases and 6 bases, with 11 bases remaining between them. The CDR3 has 13 residues. Per germline, CDR1 WNHNN and CDR2 SYGVQD (reference sequence). The CDR3 region is CASSEELFSEQYF. DNA for the CDR3: TGCGCCAGCAGTGAGGAGCTTTTTTCCGAGCAGTACTTC.

V and J are TRBV7-9 and TRBJ2-1, with 9 bases identical to TRBD1. The CDR3 runs to 14 residues. Trimming removed 2 bases from V and 7 bases from J; junction bases left unmatched: 3. Germline-derived CDR1 and CDR2 are SEHNR and FQNEAQ (reference sequence). The CDR3 protein is CASSLRQGVNEQFF. The CDR3 DNA reads TGTGCCAGCAGCTTAAGACAGGGGGTAAATGAGCAGTTCTTC.

This clone appeared a few times. The CDR3 sequence is CATLGGVSYNEQFF. DNA of the CDR3: TGTGCCACCCTGGGAGGGGTCTCCTACAATGAGCAGTTCTTC. V and J are TRBV28 and TRBJ2-1, with TRBD2 matching over 7 bases. J was trimmed by 0 bases and V by 10 bases; bases with no gene match: 6. The CDR3 sequence is 14 residues long. From germline, CDR1 is MDHEN and CDR2 SYDVKM.

The chain has TRBV27 and TRBJ1-1, with D tentatively TRBD1 (6 bases). Germline CDR1 reads MNHEY; CDR2 reads SMNVEV (reference sequence). The CDR3 extends over 15 amino acids. The V end was cut by 0 bases, the J end by 5 bases, with 13 bases between. CDR3 DNA sequence: TGTGCCAGCAGTTTATCGAAACAGGGCGGGACTGAAGCTTTCTTT. Its translation: CASSLSKQGGTEAFF.

CDR3 loop: CASSPQEASGNTIYF. CDR3 coding DNA: TGTGCCAGCTCGCCCCAGGAGGCCTCTGGAAACACCATATATTTT. The chain employs TRBV18 and TRBJ1-3; D gene uncertain. The CDR3 consists of 15 residues. V dropped 6 bases and J dropped 0 bases, with 12 bases sitting between them. CDR1 KGHSH and CDR2 LQKENI come from the germline V gene.

This clone was recorded a few times. The chain couples TRBV10-3 to TRBJ1-1; D unclear. CDR1 and CDR2 from the germline V gene are ENHRY and SYGVKD. V lost 10 bases and J lost 7, with 16 bases in between. The CDR3 is 12 amino acids. The CDR3 reads CATRAEGSEAFF. CDR3 DNA: TGTGCCACCCGGGCCGAGGGAAGTGAAGCTTTCTTT.

The chain joins TRBV29-1 to TRBJ1-2; 7 positions agree with TRBD1. Trimming cost V 2 bases and J 4 bases; bases outside gene matches: 10. The CDR3 contains 15 residues. In germline, CDR1 is SQVTM, CDR2 ANQGSEA. The CDR3 coding sequence is TGCAGCGTTGAAAAGACATACAGGGGCCCCTATGGCTACACCTTC. Translated, it gives CSVEKTYRGPYGYTF. Based on the CDR3 plus reference TRBV29-1 and TRBJ1-2, the full variable domain is SAVISQKPSRDICQRGTSLTIQCQVDSQVTMMFWYRQQPGQSLTLIATANQGSEATYESGFVIDKFPISRPNLTFSTLTVSNMSPEDSSIYLCSVEKTYRGPYGYTFGSGTRLTVV.

The chain links TRBV7-3 to TRBJ2-1, with 7 bases that match TRBD2. There are 13 residues in the CDR3. The ends lost 5 bases at V and 9 bases at J; junction bases unmatched: 7. CDR1 and CDR2 (germline): SGHTA, FQGTGA. The CDR3 DNA is TGTGCCAGCAGCGACAAACTAGCGAGTGAGCAGTTCTTC. Encoded protein: CASSDKLASEQFF.

The chain uses TRBV7-9 and TRBJ2-3; D is perhaps TRBD1 (5 bases). Germline V CDR1 and CDR2: SEHNR, FQNEAQ (reference sequence). Between the trimmed V and J ends, which lost 5 bases and 2 bases, there was a span of 14 bases. The CDR3 is 15 residues long. Here the CDR3 reads CASSPGRDPTDTQYF. The CDR3 nucleotides read TGTGCCAGCAGCCCGGGCAGGGATCCCACAGATACGCAGTATTTT.

This sequence joins TRBV13 and TRBJ2-7; TRBD2 matches 12 bases. The CDR3 consists of 22 residues. With V trimmed by 3 bases and J by 5 bases, 26 bases remained unmatched. Germline V gives CDR1 PRHDT, CDR2 FYEKMQ (reference sequence). The CDR3: CASSLVRLEWTSGKWAIHEQYF. The CDR3 region has the DNA TGTGCCAGCAGCTTGGTTCGGTTGGAGTGGACTAGCGGGAAGTGGGCCATCCACGAGCAGTACTTC. The full variable domain, in which reference TRBV13 and TRBJ2-7 provide the parts outside the CDR3, is AAGVIQSPRHLIKEKRETATLKCYPIPRHDTVYWYQQGPGQDPQFLISFYEKMQSDKGSIPDRFSAQQFSDYHSELNMSSLELGDSALYFCASSLVRLEWTSGKWAIHEQYFGPGTRLTVT.